This TCR beta chain comes out of a study of cytomegalovirus exposure and HLA in healthy donors (dated by TCRdb to the late 2010s). Describing the broader study: According to a later analysis, the 120 or so validation repertoires were produced on the same platform as the 600 to 850 repertoires of the first cohort. The aim of the study was to test whether cataloging public T cell receptors could identify signatures of past pathogen exposure. In addition to the first cohort of roughly 700 subjects, a separate validation cohort of 120 different subjects was used. The study combined high-throughput TCR immunosequencing, statistical association of individual TCRs with disease status, and machine learning to predict cytomegalovirus infection status.

On this clone: The specificity of this receptor is unknown. There are no base qualities to consult, and no much larger clone falls within one base.

V gives up 1 base and J gives up 8 bases, and the segment between their germline ends measures 6 bases. The CDR1 and CDR2 encoded by the germline V gene (reference sequence) are SEHNR and FQNEAQ. The CDR3, from cysteine to phenylalanine, totals 12 residues. Just CDR3 DNA is preserved here, 36 bases in frame from base 1. To prepare the library, the immunoSEQ multiplex PCR assay was applied. Turning to the authors' computational methods: To diagnose cytomegalovirus status from the catalog of TCR beta chain sequences, a statistical classification framework was built. TCRdb carries this immuneACCESS record with in-frame sequences only. Its versions omit some clonotypes, under half of them owing to an unresolved V gene in the studies checked, with the rest unexplained. The D gene and trimming were derived from the DNA, and the V and J assignments and clone size from that table. In all, the sample holds some 130,000 clones, and 82% of those were seen once. Approximately 30% of the sample belongs to the ten largest clones.

Donors formed part of the validation cohort, which comprised about 120 subjects and was distinct from the first cohort of roughly 600 subjects. Overall results and qualifications from the work: Most TCR sequences were seen in very few donors, while some public TCRs were found in many individuals. In the study, about 150 TCR beta chains were listed as associated with cytomegalovirus. Of the cluster scores, about 94% were above 0 in a later analysis, which found that TCRs clustered in the first cohort also tended to co-occur in the roughly 130 validation repertoires. A few of the identified cytomegalovirus-associated TCR beta chains were confirmed in vitro to be specific for cytomegalovirus antigens. All 120 or so repertoires were used to score co-occurrence in the validation cohort in a later analysis, because that analysis had no HLA typing for the cohort. According to the authors, the approach could potentially be generalized to other disease states and immunological phenotypes. The classifier was reported to diagnose cytomegalovirus status with high specificity and sensitivity in both the original cohort and the validation cohort.

Source material: PBMCs. This clonotype was obtained from a man younger than 45 in good health and CMV-seropositive. The chain links TRBV7-9 with TRBJ2-1; the D gene assignment is ambiguous. The CDR3 in this case is CASSLGLDEQFF. The DNA sequence follows: TGTGCCAGCAGCTTAGGGCTGGATGAGCAGTTCTTC.